This passage covers 26 T cell receptor beta chains from one sample sequenced in a study of identifying expanded T cells in peripheral blood. Method: immunoSEQ multiplex PCR; TCRdb's copy keeps in-frame clones and lacks some. This sample has some 90,000 clones, with approximately 86% found just once. Material: blood. All receptors come from a person aged 18 to 75 in good health.

For the CDR3, the DNA is TGTGCCAGCTCACCAGGGGCCTACGAGCAGTACTTC. This gives the protein CASSPGAYEQYF. The V gene is TRBV18, the J gene TRBJ2-7; D uncertain. Germline CDR1 is KGHSH and CDR2 is LQKENI. The ends were cut back, 2 bases at V and 2 bases at J, with 4 bases in the middle. There are 12 residues in the CDR3.

V usage is TRBV9 and J usage is TRBJ1-2, with TRBD1 matching over 9 bases. Germline assignment: CDR1 SGDLS and CDR2 YYNGEE. V lost 2 bases and J lost 6; bases outside the gene matches: 5. The CDR3 totals 14 residues. This CDR3 reads CASSVSGTGHGYTF. The CDR3 DNA follows: TGTGCCAGCAGCGTGAGCGGGACAGGGCATGGCTACACCTTC.

This chain joins TRBV7-9 and TRBJ1-2; D possibly corresponds to TRBD1 (5 bases). V dropped 2 bases and J dropped 8 bases, with 15 bases sitting between them. Germline V lookup: CDR1 SEHNR, CDR2 FQNEAQ (reference sequence). The CDR3 spans 14 residues. The CDR3 region has the DNA TGTGCCAGCAGCTTAATTGGGGGGGTAGGCGGCTACACCTTC. Translating it yields CASSLIGGVGGYTF. Supplemented by reference TRBV7-9 and TRBJ1-2, the full variable domain reads DTGVSQNPRHKITKRGQNVTFRCDPISEHNRLYWYRQTLGQGPEFLTYFQNEAQLEKSRLLSDRFSAERPKGSFSTLEIQRTEQGDSAMYLCASSLIGGVGGYTFGSGTRLTVV.

The chain uses TRBV4-3 and TRBJ2-1, with D uncertain. Trimming took off 1 base at V and 0 bases at J, with 10 bases between the two ends. The CDR3 is 16 amino acids. Germline assignment: CDR1 LGHNA and CDR2 YSLEER. The CDR3 loop reads CASSQAPFSSYNEQFF. CDR3 in DNA: TGCGCCAGCAGCCAAGCTCCCTTCAGCTCCTACAATGAGCAGTTCTTC.

The chain employs TRBV30 and TRBJ2-7; D gene unclear. The germline V gene encodes CDR1 GTSNPN and CDR2 SVGIG (reference sequence). This CDR3 contains 11 residues. Deletions cut 0 bases from V and 1 base from J, with 1 base between. This CDR3 is CAWSVSYEQYF. Written as DNA, the CDR3 is TGTGCCTGGAGTGTATCCTACGAGCAGTACTTC.

This clone was observed once. The chain links TRBV7-2 to TRBJ2-1, with D perhaps TRBD1 (6 bases). The germline V gene encodes CDR1 SGHTA and CDR2 FQGNSA. The CDR3 consists of 13 residues. The germline V and J ends were trimmed by 4 bases and 6 bases, with 10 bases remaining between them. The CDR3 sequence: CASSSQGSNEQFF. The CDR3 coding sequence is TGTGCCAGCAGCTCACAGGGTTCCAATGAGCAGTTCTTC.

The chain links TRBV18 to TRBJ1-3; D is unclear. CDR1 KGHSH and CDR2 LQKENI come from the germline V gene. CDR3 size: 14 residues. V lost 6 bases to trimming and J lost 0 bases, with 9 bases between them. CDR3 residues: CASSPDYSGNTIYF. Here the CDR3 DNA reads TGTGCCAGCTCTCCAGATTACTCTGGAAACACCATATATTTT.

This chain uses TRBV7-2 with TRBJ2-7; TRBD1 aligns across 9 bases. The V gene's germline CDR1 is SGHTA and CDR2 FQGNSA. The CDR3 runs to 14 residues. V shed 3 bases and J 3 bases; nucleotides not matched to a gene: 3. DNA for the CDR3: TGTGCCAGCAGCTTGGGGACAGGGAGCTACGAGCAGTACTTC. Translated, it gives CASSLGTGSYEQYF.

The chain carries TRBV7-9 and TRBJ2-5; a weak D match, TRBD1 (5 bases). V was pared by 1 base and J by 5 bases, with 14 bases between. CDR1 and CDR2 (germline): SEHNR, FQNEAQ (reference sequence). This CDR3 has 15 residues. CDR3 nucleotides: TGTGCCAGCAGCTTAGTAGGGGCCAAGGGGGAGACCCAGTACTTC. Protein product: CASSLVGAKGETQYF. Combining the CDR3 with reference TRBV7-9 and TRBJ2-5 gives the whole variable domain DTGVSQNPRHKITKRGQNVTFRCDPISEHNRLYWYRQTLGQGPEFLTYFQNEAQLEKSRLLSDRFSAERPKGSFSTLEIQRTEQGDSAMYLCASSLVGAKGETQYFGPGTRLLVL.

This rearrangement joins TRBV7-2 to TRBJ2-5; no reliable D call. The CDR3 runs 14 residues. V was cut by 0 bases and J by 5 bases, with 10 bases left in between. Per germline, CDR1 SGHTA and CDR2 FQGNSA. This CDR3 reads CASSLAGRRETQYF. In DNA, the CDR3 is TGTGCCAGCAGCTTAGCAGGGCGGCGGGAGACCCAGTACTTC.

The chain links TRBV7-9 to TRBJ1-3; 9 bases align to TRBD1. V lost 6 bases, J lost 2 bases, and 8 bases stayed unmatched. Germline V gene lookup returns CDR1 SEHNR and CDR2 FQNEAQ (reference sequence). This CDR3 comprises 16 residues. The DNA for the CDR3 is TGTGCCAGCAGATCCGGACAGGGGTTGGCTGGAAACACCATATATTTT. Translated, it gives CASRSGQGLAGNTIYF. Full variable domain (outside the CDR3, taken from reference TRBV7-9 and TRBJ1-3): DTGVSQNPRHKITKRGQNVTFRCDPISEHNRLYWYRQTLGQGPEFLTYFQNEAQLEKSRLLSDRFSAERPKGSFSTLEIQRTEQGDSAMYLCASRSGQGLAGNTIYFGEGSWLTVV.

J is TRBJ1-1 and V is TRBV11-2; D gene ambiguous. The length of the CDR3 is 12 residues. V was pared by 4 bases and J by 5 bases, with 8 bases between. From germline, CDR1 is SGHAT and CDR2 FQNNGV. The CDR3 is CASSSGGTEAFF. The CDR3, as DNA: TGTGCCAGCAGCTCTGGTGGTACTGAAGCTTTCTTT.

This clone appeared many times. This chain uses TRBV2 with TRBJ2-1, with TRBD2 matching over 9 bases. This CDR3 comprises 15 residues. The V segment lost 8 bases and the J segment 5 bases; nucleotides outside the gene matches: 10. Looked up from germline, CDR1 is SNHLY and CDR2 is FYNNEI. In DNA, the CDR3 is TGTGCCAGCGGGGTAGGGCTAGCGGGGAACAATGAGCAGTTCTTC. It translates to CASGVGLAGNNEQFF.

The CDR3 is CAGGQGLASGANVLTF. As DNA, the CDR3 is TGTGCCGGTGGACAGGGATTAGCCTCTGGGGCCAACGTCCTGACTTTC. V gene TRBV2 combines with J gene TRBJ2-6, with TRBD1 matching over 8 bases. Germline loops: CDR1 SNHLY, CDR2 FYNNEI. This CDR3 is 16 amino acids long. The ends lost 11 bases at V and 0 bases at J; junction bases unmatched: 9.

This clone was seen a few times. The genes are TRBV7-9 and TRBJ1-1, with D uncertain. Germline V CDR1 and CDR2: SEHNR, FQNEAQ (reference sequence). V lost 3 bases and J 1 base, leaving 6 bases between the germline ends. This CDR3 contains 13 residues. CDR3 sequence reads: CASSFMGNTEAFF. CDR3 bases: TGTGCCAGCAGCTTTATGGGGAACACTGAAGCTTTCTTT.

The sample holds one count of this clone. The chain has TRBV5-5 and TRBJ1-3; unclear D gene. Germline CDR1 SGHKS, CDR2 YYEKEE (reference sequence). The CDR3 is 15 amino acids. V dropped 2 bases and J dropped 0 bases, with 9 bases sitting between them. The CDR3: CASSLDFYSGNTIYF. CDR3 bases: TGTGCCAGCAGCTTAGACTTTTACTCTGGAAACACCATATATTTT.

The rearrangement uses TRBV4-1 and TRBJ1-1; D may be TRBD1 (6 bases). The length of the CDR3 is 14 residues. Trimming pared 4 bases from V and 4 bases from J, leaving 13 bases between. Germline V gene sequence: CDR1 MGHRA, CDR2 YSYEKL. The CDR3 protein is CASSRSGVRTEAFF. The CDR3 region has the DNA TGCGCCAGCAGCCGATCAGGGGTACGCACTGAAGCTTTCTTT.

V is TRBV7-2 and J is TRBJ1-2; perhaps TRBD1 as D (5 bases). CDR1 is SGHTA and CDR2 is FQGNSA in the germline V gene. V lost 3 bases and J lost 3, with 8 bases in between. The CDR3 consists of 13 residues. CDR3 sequence (DNA): TGTGCCAGCAGCTTCCAGGGTTACTATGGCTACACCTTC. Encoded protein: CASSFQGYYGYTF.

The CDR3 sequence: CASQTGGNTIYF. DNA of the CDR3: TGTGCCAGCCAAACGGGGGGAAACACCATATATTTT. This rearrangement joins TRBV6-6 to TRBJ1-3; no firm D call. Trimming pared 8 bases from V and 4 bases from J, leaving 9 bases between. This CDR3 has 12 residues. The germline CDR1 and CDR2 sequences are MNHNY and SVGAGI (reference sequence).

The chain recombines TRBV11-2 with TRBJ2-7, with 11 bases identical to TRBD2. Germline trimming cut 5 bases from V and 4 bases from J; bases unmatched to any gene: 10. This CDR3 spans 16 amino acids. The V gene's germline CDR1 is SGHAT and CDR2 FQNNGV. CDR3 region: CASSPYTSGGVYEQYF. The CDR3 region has the DNA TGTGCCAGCAGCCCTTACACTAGCGGGGGCGTTTACGAGCAGTACTTC.

The table lists this clone with a count of one. The V gene is TRBV6-1, the J gene TRBJ2-7, with 8 bases lining up with TRBD2. The CDR3 spans 15 residues. Trimming took 7 bases from V and 4 from J; bases not matched to a gene: 12. Germline-derived CDR1 and CDR2 are MNHNS and SASEGT. CDR3 nucleotide sequence: TGTGCCAGCACTCGGGGGGGAGGGGACGGATACGAGCAGTACTTC. Amino acids: CASTRGGGDGYEQYF.

V is TRBV5-1 and J is TRBJ1-2; D not certain. V shed 0 bases and J shed 2 bases, with 5 bases lying between them. This CDR3 is built from 13 residues. The germline CDR1 and CDR2 sequences are SGHRS and YFSETQ. The CDR3 bases are TGCGCCAGCAGCTTGGACAGAAACTATGGCTACACCTTC. It specifies CASSLDRNYGYTF.

This chain uses TRBV7-2 with TRBJ2-5; D unresolved. Germline CDR1 reads SGHTA; CDR2 reads FQGNSA. V lost 7 bases and J 2 bases, leaving 8 bases between the germline ends. The CDR3 length is 12 residues. CDR3 in amino acids: CASTFSQETQYF. In nucleotides, the CDR3 is TGTGCCAGCACCTTTTCGCAAGAGACCCAGTACTTC.

The chain has TRBV6-6 and TRBJ2-7; D gene ambiguous. Deletions cut 0 bases from V and 9 bases from J, with 12 bases between. Germline V gives CDR1 MNHNY, CDR2 SVGAGI (reference sequence). The CDR3 is 13 residues long. CDR3 in DNA: TGTGCCAGCAGTTACTCGAGCAGCACGGGGCAGTACTTC. Translated: CASSYSSSTGQYF.

J is TRBJ1-1 and V is TRBV6-1; 11 bases align to TRBD1. The CDR3 consists of 15 residues. The germline V gene has CDR1 MNHNS and CDR2 SASEGT. V shed 5 bases and J 3 bases; nucleotides not matched to a gene: 5. This chain's CDR3 is CASSWDRGGDTEAFF. CDR3 sequence (DNA): TGTGCCAGCAGTTGGGACAGGGGGGGCGACACTGAAGCTTTCTTT.

The rearrangement links TRBV9 to TRBJ1-1; D might be TRBD1 (6 bases). Between the trimmed V and J ends, which lost 5 bases and 2 bases, there was a span of 13 bases. CDR1 and CDR2 from the germline V gene are SGDLS and YYNGEE. This CDR3 region has 14 residues. In nucleotides, the CDR3 is TGTGCCAGCAGTAAGACAGGACTTAACACTGAAGCTTTCTTT. Amino acid sequence: CASSKTGLNTEAFF. The variable domain in full, with the rest retrieved from reference TRBV9 and TRBJ1-1, is DSGVTQTPKHLITATGQRVTLRCSPRSGDLSVYWYQQSLDQGLQFLIQYYNGEERAKGNILERFSAQQFPDLHSELNLSSLELGDSALYFCASSKTGLNTEAFFGQGTRLTVV.